Following are 27 T cell receptor beta chains from one sample sequenced in a study of cytomegalovirus exposure and HLA in healthy donors. The study ran its PCR with 60 Vbeta and 13 Jbeta primers. Produced via immunoSEQ multiplex PCR; TCRdb's table is partial and in-frame only. This sample's clone table lists about 160,000 clones. Sequenced material: PBMCs. All receptors derive from a woman between 50 and 59 years old in good health and CMV-seronegative.

The CDR3 is CASSAIAGNTDTQYF. CDR3 in DNA: TGTGCCAGCAGCGCAATAGCGGGAAACACAGATACGCAGTATTTT. J is TRBJ2-3 and V is TRBV9, with 8 bases matching TRBD2. V lost 3 bases to trimming and J lost 2 bases; unmatched junction nucleotides: 5. CDR1 is SGDLS, CDR2 YYNGEE, per germline. The CDR3 is made up of 15 amino acids.

The chain combines TRBV7-2 with TRBJ1-2, with D possibly TRBD1 on 6 matching bases. CDR1 is SGHTA and CDR2 is FQGNSA in the germline V gene. The CDR3 totals 15 residues. The V end lost 3 bases, the J end lost 4 bases, and 15 bases lay between the germline ends. In nucleotides, the CDR3 is TGTGCCAGCAGCTTTCCCCGGCAGGGGTCCTATGGCTACACCTTC. Amino acid sequence: CASSFPRQGSYGYTF.

The chain is built from TRBV5-8 and TRBJ2-2; D is unclear. Germline V gene sequence: CDR1 SGHTS, CDR2 YDEGEE. The CDR3 runs 14 residues. V lost 0 bases and J 1 base, leaving 4 bases between the germline ends. The CDR3 DNA reads as TGTGCCAGCAGCTTGGGCGGGAACACCGGGGAGCTGTTTTTT. Translating gives CASSLGGNTGELFF.

The chain recombines TRBV7-9 with TRBJ1-2; no clear D gene. The CDR3 spans 13 residues. Germline lookup yields CDR1 SEHNR and CDR2 FQNEAQ (reference sequence). V was clipped by 0 bases and J by 7 bases, with 9 bases between them. In DNA, the CDR3 is TGTGCCAGCAGCTTAGCACCACATTCTGGCTACACCTTC. This gives the protein CASSLAPHSGYTF. Full variable domain (rest looked up from reference TRBV7-9 and TRBJ1-2): DTGVSQNPRHKITKRGQNVTFRCDPISEHNRLYWYRQTLGQGPEFLTYFQNEAQLEKSRLLSDRFSAERPKGSFSTLEIQRTEQGDSAMYLCASSLAPHSGYTFGSGTRLTVV.

CDR3 sequence reads: CASSPIPFNHAGWVDNQPQHF. The CDR3 DNA reads as TGTGCCAGCAGCCCCATTCCCTTTAATCATGCGGGCTGGGTGGATAATCAGCCCCAGCATTTT. V is TRBV4-2 and J is TRBJ1-5; D gene uncertain. Germline V gene lookup returns CDR1 LGHNA and CDR2 YNFKEQ. V lost 4 bases and J 4 bases, leaving 32 bases between the germline ends. The CDR3 is 21 amino acids.

This chain uses TRBV27 with TRBJ2-6, with 7 bases lining up with TRBD1. The CDR3 extends over 15 amino acids. Germline CDR1 and CDR2: MNHEY and SMNVEV (reference sequence). V lost 7 bases to trimming and J lost 4 bases; unmatched junction nucleotides: 7. CDR3 nucleotide sequence: TGTGCCAGCACCGTTACAGGGGCCGGGGCCAACGTCCTGACTTTC. Translated, it gives CASTVTGAGANVLTF.

The CDR3: CASSYSNSLHEQYF. Here the CDR3 DNA reads TGTGCCAGCAGTTACTCGAACAGTCTCCACGAGCAGTACTTC. The chain has TRBV6-5 and TRBJ2-7; D uncertain. This CDR3 region has 14 residues. Looked up from germline, CDR1 is MNHEY and CDR2 is SVGAGI. Trimming cost V 0 bases and J 5 bases, with 11 bases left between them.

The V gene is TRBV5-1, the J gene TRBJ2-5; 7 nucleotides match TRBD1. CDR3 length: 14 amino acids. After removal of 3 bases from V and 0 bases from J, the junction contained 2 bases not matched to a gene. From germline, CDR1 is SGHRS and CDR2 YFSETQ. CDR3 sequence reads: CASSSGTDQETQYF. The CDR3 DNA reads as TGCGCCAGCAGCTCCGGGACAGACCAAGAGACCCAGTACTTC.

The chain joins TRBV10-3 to TRBJ2-3, with D perhaps matching TRBD1 (6 bases). In germline, CDR1 is ENHRY, CDR2 SYGVKD. The CDR3 has 14 residues. Trimming left V 8 bases short and J 4 bases short, with 16 bases between. This CDR3 is CAIGPRGSSDTQYF. The CDR3 coding sequence is TGTGCCATCGGCCCCAGGGGTTCTTCAGATACGCAGTATTTT.

The chain carries TRBV6-5 and TRBJ1-2, with D possibly matching TRBD1 (6 bases). Germline V gene sequence: CDR1 MNHEY, CDR2 SVGAGI. The V and J ends lost 7 bases and 1 base respectively, with 13 bases between them. The length of the CDR3 is 14 residues. CDR3 region: CASKRTALNYGYTF. The CDR3, as DNA: TGTGCCAGCAAGAGGACAGCCCTTAACTATGGCTACACCTTC.

The V call is TRBV7-9, the J call TRBJ1-1; D perhaps matches TRBD1 (5 bases). V was shortened by 3 bases and J by 0 bases, with 14 bases between the two germline ends. Germline-derived CDR1 and CDR2 are SEHNR and FQNEAQ (reference sequence). The CDR3 length is 16 residues. DNA for the CDR3: TGTGCCAGCAGCTTCGGTTTTCAGGGCATGAACACTGAAGCTTTCTTT. Its translation: CASSFGFQGMNTEAFF.

The genes are TRBV19 and TRBJ2-2; D is perhaps TRBD2 (6 bases). Per the germline V gene, CDR1 is LNHDA and CDR2 is SQIVND (reference sequence). Trimming removed 7 bases from V and 1 base from J, with 13 bases in between. CDR3 length: 15 residues. In nucleotides, the CDR3 is TGTGCCAGTAAGGGAGTAGCGGAGAACACCGGGGAGCTGTTTTTT. Amino acids: CASKGVAENTGELFF.

CDR3 loop: CASSIPPGQANTEAFF. The CDR3 region has the DNA TGTGCCAGTAGTATCCCCCCGGGACAGGCTAACACTGAAGCTTTCTTT. V is TRBV19 and J is TRBJ1-1; TRBD1 agrees at 8 bases. This CDR3 comprises 16 residues. The germline V gene encodes CDR1 LNHDA and CDR2 SQIVND (reference sequence). V lost 3 bases to trimming and J lost 2 bases; unmatched junction nucleotides: 8. Full variable domain (remainder filled in from reference TRBV19 and TRBJ1-1): DGGITQSPKYLFRKEGQNVTLSCEQNLNHDAMYWYRQDPGQGLRLIYYSQIVNDFQKGDIAEGYSVSREKKESFPLTVTSAQKNPTAFYLCASSIPPGQANTEAFFGQGTRLTVV.

The chain joins TRBV6-5 to TRBJ2-1; D is possibly TRBD2 (7 bases). V lost 5 bases and J lost 2, with 13 bases in between. Germline CDR1 MNHEY, CDR2 SVGAGI. This CDR3 has 15 residues. The CDR3 DNA sequence: TGTGCCAGCAGTCGGGGGGACACCACCTACAATGAGCAGTTCTTC. Amino acids: CASSRGDTTYNEQFF.

This rearrangement joins TRBV27 to TRBJ1-6, with a tentative D call TRBD1 (5 bases). Looked up from germline, CDR1 is MNHEY and CDR2 is SMNVEV (reference sequence). The CDR3 covers 13 residues. Trimming shortened V by 5 bases and J by 8 bases, and 10 bases separated the two germline ends. CDR3 in DNA: TGTGCCAGCAGTACAGGTTTATATTCACCCCTCCACTTT. It yields the protein CASSTGLYSPLHF.

Details on this clone: The identical CDR3 is also encoded by other nucleotide sequences in the sample. The chain joins TRBV6-5 to TRBJ1-3; no clear D. The CDR3 sequence is 15 residues long. V was clipped by 0 bases and J by 0 bases, with 6 bases between them. CDR1 is MNHEY, CDR2 SVGAGI, per germline. CDR3 sequence (DNA): TGTGCCAGCAGTTACTCTGAGGGCTCTGGAAACACCATATATTTT. The encoded protein is CASSYSEGSGNTIYF.

The gene calls are TRBV4-1 and TRBJ1-3; 7 bases line up with TRBD1. V shed 1 base and J 7 bases; nucleotides not matched to a gene: 10. This CDR3 region has 16 residues. Germline CDR1 is MGHRA and CDR2 is YSYEKL. The CDR3, as DNA: TGCGCCAGCAGCCAAGGAGAGACAGGGACGACCAACACCATATATTTT. Protein sequence: CASSQGETGTTNTIYF.

The chain employs TRBV9 and TRBJ1-2, with D maybe TRBD1 (6 bases). Per germline, CDR1 SGDLS and CDR2 YYNGEE. The V gene lost 4 bases and the J gene lost 1 base, with 8 bases spanning the gap. This CDR3 has 13 amino acids. In DNA, the CDR3 is TGTGCCAGCAGCTCGGACAGTAACTATGGCTACACCTTC. Protein product: CASSSDSNYGYTF.

The rearrangement links TRBV30 to TRBJ2-7; 8 bases agree with TRBD2. The CDR3 runs 12 residues. Germline V gene lookup returns CDR1 GTSNPN and CDR2 SVGIG (reference sequence). Trimming took 4 bases from V and 2 from J; bases not matched to a gene: 1. CDR3 in amino acids: CAWTGGTYEQYF. The CDR3 DNA follows: TGTGCCTGGACGGGAGGGACCTACGAGCAGTACTTC.

The chain recombines TRBV4-2 with TRBJ2-5; no firm D call. The J call is uncertain, as TRBJ2-7 better fits the DNA end. The CDR3 extends over 15 amino acids. Germline V gene data show CDR1 as LGHNA and CDR2 as YNFKEQ. The CDR3, as DNA: TGTGCCAGCAGCCAAGATTTAAGTGGATACTACGAGCAGTACTTC. Translated: CASSQDLSGYYEQYF.

The chain employs TRBV7-2 and TRBJ2-7; TRBD2 agrees at 9 bases. This CDR3 has 15 residues. Germline assignment: CDR1 SGHTA and CDR2 FQGNSA. J lost 3 bases, V lost 5 bases, and 8 bases had no gene match. CDR3 bases: TGTGCCAGCAGCCGTGGGGGTAGCGGGAGCTACGAGCAGTACTTC. This encodes CASSRGGSGSYEQYF. The full variable domain, its missing parts supplied by reference TRBV7-2 and TRBJ2-7, is GAGVSQSPSNKVTEKGKDVELRCDPISGHTALYWYRQSLGQGLEFLIYFQGNSAPDKSGLPSDRFSAERTGGSVSTLTIQRTQQEDSAVYLCASSRGGSGSYEQYFGPGTRLTVT.

This chain links TRBV7-3 with TRBJ2-7, with 11 bases fitting TRBD1. Germline CDR1 and CDR2: SGHTA and FQGTGA. V lost 3 bases, J lost 7 bases, and 5 bases stayed unmatched. The CDR3 extends over 14 amino acids. The CDR3 region is CASSFGQGAGEQYF. In DNA, the CDR3 is TGTGCCAGCAGCTTCGGACAGGGGGCGGGAGAGCAGTACTTC.

CDR3 DNA sequence: TGTGCCAGCAGCCATTCTACAGGGGTTCAAGAGACCCAGTACTTC. It yields the protein CASSHSTGVQETQYF. The V and J genes are TRBV2 and TRBJ2-5; 7 nucleotides line up with TRBD1. The germline gives CDR1 SNHLY, CDR2 FYNNEI. The CDR3 is made up of 15 amino acids. The trim removed 6 bases at V and 2 bases at J, leaving 9 bases unmatched. The variable domain in full, completed from reference TRBV2 and TRBJ2-5, reads EPEVTQTPSHQVTQMGQEVILRCVPISNHLYFYWYRQILGQKVEFLVSFYNNEISEKSEIFDDQFSVERPDGSNFTLKIRSTKLEDSAMYFCASSHSTGVQETQYFGPGTRLLVL.

The chain combines TRBV5-1 with TRBJ2-3; weak D call: TRBD2 (7 bases). The CDR3 loop spans 13 amino acids. Trimming shortened V by 4 bases and J by 4 bases, and 10 bases separated the two germline ends. The germline gives CDR1 SGHRS, CDR2 YFSETQ. As DNA, the CDR3 is TGCGCCAGCAGCAGGGGGGGCGCAGATACGCAGTATTTT. Translation gives CASSRGGADTQYF.

The chain links TRBV7-2 to TRBJ2-7; unclear D gene. V was clipped by 7 bases and J by 1 base, with 11 bases between them. The germline gives CDR1 SGHTA, CDR2 FQGNSA. This CDR3 is built from 13 residues. The CDR3 nucleotides read TGTGCCAGCACCAGCGTCGAGTCCTACGAGCAGTACTTC. As protein: CASTSVESYEQYF. Drawing the rest from reference TRBV7-2 and TRBJ2-7, the complete variable domain is GAGVSQSPSNKVTEKGKDVELRCDPISGHTALYWYRQSLGQGLEFLIYFQGNSAPDKSGLPSDRFSAERTGGSVSTLTIQRTQQEDSAVYLCASTSVESYEQYFGPGTRLTVT.

The chain has TRBV2 and TRBJ1-1; D gene unclear. Germline CDR1 SNHLY, CDR2 FYNNEI. This CDR3 contains 13 residues. V lost 5 bases to trimming and J lost 4 bases, with 11 bases between them. Here the CDR3 reads CASSRTDFTEAFF. CDR3 coding DNA: TGTGCCAGCAGTCGGACTGACTTCACTGAAGCTTTCTTT.

V is TRBV28 and J is TRBJ2-1; D is ambiguous. From germline, CDR1 is MDHEN and CDR2 SYDVKM. This CDR3 spans 11 amino acids. V lost 7 bases, J lost 7 bases, and 8 bases lay in between. Here the CDR3 reads CASTLVNEQFF. The CDR3 coding sequence is TGTGCCAGCACCCTAGTTAATGAGCAGTTCTTC.